The present entry profiles one TCR beta chain with its context. Its antigen remains undetermined. No much larger clonotype is one base removed from it; base qualities were not supplied. The record originates from a study of T-cell reconstitution after alpha-beta-depleted transplantation in children (dated by TCRdb to about 2016). Looking at the study overall: Using TCR repertoire profiling, the study quantitatively followed how T-cell immune reconstitution unfolded in children after TCRalphabeta/CD19-depleted allogeneic hematopoietic cell transplantation. General findings and caveats noted by the study authors: Over subsequent months, a decline in hyperexpanded clone frequencies was noted, and after one year, T-cell counts and TCRbeta diversity were mostly ascribed to newly produced T cells. In some patients, the high TCRbeta diversity seen at day 60 was put down to recipient T cells and intrathymic progenitors that had survived conditioning. The apparently early recovery of alphabetaT-cell counts about two months after transplant reportedly depended on only several hundred rapidly expanded clones that came from non-depleted graft cells.

The method behind the library was PCR. The instrument was an Illumina HiSeq 2500. Molecular barcoding was employed in the preparation of TCR libraries, with unique molecular identifiers being used to normalize TCRbeta repertoire quantification. Through fastp at Q25 and MiXCR, TCRdb rebuilt clones from the public reads, retaining in-frame beta chains. A single entry per CDR3 protein holds the most common genes and DNA from its merged rows. Across this sample there are 800,000 to 1,000,000 distinct CDR3 sequences, with 25% to 35% seen only once. 28% of the sample belongs to the ten largest clones. The treatment or condition label, read with the paper, signifies: allogeneic hematopoietic cell transplantation with graft depleted of TCRalphabeta T cells and CD19 B cells. The children who served as transplant recipients had been given grafts of TCRalphabeta/CD19-depleted allogeneic hematopoietic cells.

The CDR3, from cysteine to phenylalanine, totals 14 residues. The read is trimmed to its CDR3 DNA, 42 bases read in frame from base 1. The V end gives up 4 bases and the J end 6 bases, leaving 8 bases in the junction not matched to a gene. Based on the germline V gene, the CDR1 and CDR2 sequences are MDHEN and SYDVKM. The chain couples TRBV28 to TRBJ2-7; 8 nucleotides in the junction match TRBD1. The specimen was PBMCs, mostly from graft donor cells, collected 360 days after TCRalphabeta/CD19-depleted stem cell transplant. The TCR originated in a boy under two years old who had a stem cell transplant for SCID, so the T cells may come from the graft donor. The nucleotide sequence reads TGTGCCAGCAGTTCCGGACAGGGAAAAGGCGAGCAGTACTTC. This sequence encodes CASSSGQGKGEQYF.